This T cell receptor (beta chain) was captured by sequencing in a study of cytomegalovirus exposure and HLA in healthy donors. Study conclusions and caveats: A list of roughly 160 TCR beta chains associated with cytomegalovirus was given.

13 Jbeta primers and 60 Vbeta primers were used for the PCR. Some clones are missing from TCRdb's copy, which holds only in-frame ones; the method was immunoSEQ multiplex PCR. This listing includes 100,000 to 150,000 clones. The germline V gene encodes CDR1 SEHNR and CDR2 FQNEAQ (reference sequence). V gave up 5 bases and J gave up 1 base, with 8 bases separating them. This CDR3 region has 13 residues. Concerning this clone: Antigen: not known.

Input material: PBMCs. The chain has TRBV7-9 and TRBJ1-1; D uncertain. This TCR derives from a man aged 18-30 years in good health and CMV-seronegative. The CDR3 spells CASSLRQNTEAFF. CDR3 DNA: TGTGCCAGCAGCCTGAGACAGAACACTGAAGCTTTCTTT.